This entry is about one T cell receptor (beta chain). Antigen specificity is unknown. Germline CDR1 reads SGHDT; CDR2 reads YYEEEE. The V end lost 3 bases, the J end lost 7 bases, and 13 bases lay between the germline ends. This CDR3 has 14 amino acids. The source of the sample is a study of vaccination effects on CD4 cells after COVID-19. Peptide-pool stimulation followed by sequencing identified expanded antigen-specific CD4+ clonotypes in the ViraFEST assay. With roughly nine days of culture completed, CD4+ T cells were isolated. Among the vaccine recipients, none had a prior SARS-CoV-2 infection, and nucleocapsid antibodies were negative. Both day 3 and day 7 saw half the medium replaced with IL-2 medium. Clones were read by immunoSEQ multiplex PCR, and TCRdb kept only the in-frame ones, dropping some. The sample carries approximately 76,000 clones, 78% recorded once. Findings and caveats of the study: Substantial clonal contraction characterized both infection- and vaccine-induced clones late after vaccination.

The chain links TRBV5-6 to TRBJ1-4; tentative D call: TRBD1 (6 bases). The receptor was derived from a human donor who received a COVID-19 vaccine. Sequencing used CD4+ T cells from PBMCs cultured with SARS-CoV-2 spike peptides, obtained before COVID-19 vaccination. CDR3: CASSWGQGGEKLFF. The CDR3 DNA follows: TGTGCCAGCAGCTGGGGGCAGGGCGGTGAAAAACTGTTTTTT.